This T cell receptor (beta chain) was sequenced during a study of cytomegalovirus exposure and HLA in healthy donors. Points from the study as a whole: A later analysis by the authors found several of the most significant clusters apparently linked to common viral pathogens. It was approximately 150 TCR beta chains that were listed as cytomegalovirus-associated. Most TCR sequences were uncommon, yet certain public TCRs appeared in many donors. With DRB1 most and HLA-C fewest, TCR association rates differed between HLA loci in a later analysis.

This CDR3 is built from 13 residues. CDR1 is GTSNPN, CDR2 SVGIG, per germline (reference sequence). Trimming took off 0 bases at V and 7 bases at J, with 9 bases between the two ends. A remark on this clone: Its antigen remains unknown.

With 60 Vbeta and 13 Jbeta primers, the PCR was carried out. Libraries were prepared by immunoSEQ multiplex PCR; TCRdb keeps only in-frame clonotypes and omits some of them. The repertoire includes about 200,000 clones, about 81% of them detected once, and about 2.6% sits in the top ten. Sequencing input: PBMCs. This TCR was sampled from a woman in her thirties or forties in good health and CMV-seronegative. J is TRBJ1-4 and V is TRBV30, with D uncertain. CDR3 DNA sequence: TGTGCCTGGAGTGTAGATCCGGGTGAAAAACTGTTTTTT. It is translated as CAWSVDPGEKLFF.